The 10 T cell receptor beta chains below were found in one sample sequenced in a study of blood T cell repertoires in COVID-19. Sequenced by immunoSEQ multiplex PCR; TCRdb stores in-frame clones only, minus some. This table holds 100,000 or so clones, around nine tenths found once. The sequenced sample was peripheral blood. These receptors all come from a man in his forties or fifties with active or convalescent COVID-19.

V gene TRBV5-6 combines with J gene TRBJ2-7; 7 bases match TRBD1. Germline V gene data show CDR1 as SGHDT and CDR2 as YYEEEE. The CDR3 consists of 12 residues. The V segment lost 6 bases and the J segment 6 bases; nucleotides outside the gene matches: 6. The CDR3 loop is CASTKTGSEQYF. CDR3 DNA sequence: TGTGCCAGCACAAAGACAGGGAGCGAGCAGTACTTC.

This sequence joins TRBV3-1 (or the pseudogene TRBV3-2) and TRBJ2-7; perhaps TRBD2 as D (5 bases). Germline CDR1 is LGHDT and CDR2 is YNNKEL (reference sequence). The CDR3 has 14 amino acids. Trimming removed 0 bases from V and 3 bases from J, with 9 bases in between. DNA for the CDR3: TGTGCCAGCAGCCAAGATCCGGCGGGCTACGAGCAGTACTTC. It specifies CASSQDPAGYEQYF.

This chain joins TRBV3-1 (or the pseudogene TRBV3-2) and TRBJ2-1; 9 bases fit TRBD2. After removal of 6 bases from V and 7 bases from J, the junction contained 7 bases not matched to a gene. The CDR3 consists of 14 residues. Per germline, CDR1 LGHDT and CDR2 YNNKEL (reference sequence). CDR3 sequence: CASSLGGGVNEQFF. DNA of the CDR3: TGTGCCAGCAGTCTTGGCGGGGGGGTTAATGAGCAGTTCTTC.

The chain carries TRBV7-9 and TRBJ2-5; TRBD2 agrees at 16 bases. J gave up 5 bases and V 6 bases, and 6 bases lay outside the gene matches. This CDR3 has 16 amino acids. Per germline, CDR1 SEHNR and CDR2 FQNEAQ (reference sequence). The CDR3 coding sequence is TGTGCCAGCAGTTTCGGGACTAGCGGGGGGGTGGAGACCCAGTACTTC. Its translation is CASSFGTSGGVETQYF.

The count of this clone is one. V usage is TRBV19 and J usage is TRBJ2-1; 8 nucleotides match TRBD2. The CDR3 is made up of 14 amino acids. With V trimmed by 4 bases and J by 7 bases, 6 bases remained unmatched. Germline CDR1 LNHDA, CDR2 SQIVND (reference sequence). Here the CDR3 reads CASSTGLAGNEQFF. As DNA, the CDR3 is TGTGCCAGTAGTACCGGACTAGCTGGGAATGAGCAGTTCTTC. The variable domain in full, with the rest retrieved from reference TRBV19 and TRBJ2-1, is DGGITQSPKYLFRKEGQNVTLSCEQNLNHDAMYWYRQDPGQGLRLIYYSQIVNDFQKGDIAEGYSVSREKKESFPLTVTSAQKNPTAFYLCASSTGLAGNEQFFGPGTRLTVL.

The chain is built from TRBV5-1 and TRBJ1-2; 11 bases line up with TRBD1. In germline, CDR1 is SGHRS, CDR2 YFSETQ. CDR3 length: 14 residues. V gave up 4 bases and J gave up 8 bases; unmatched junction bases: 7. The CDR3 protein is CASSDGQGAEGYTF. CDR3 bases: TGCGCCAGCAGCGACGGACAGGGGGCAGAGGGCTACACCTTC.

The rearrangement links TRBV28 to TRBJ1-6; tentatively, D is TRBD1 (5 bases). V gave up 5 bases and J gave up 5 bases, with 13 bases separating them. The CDR3 covers 15 residues. Germline V lookup: CDR1 MDHEN, CDR2 SYDVKM. In DNA, the CDR3 is TGTGCCAGCAGTCCCTCCCAGGGTAATAATTCACCCCTCCACTTT. Translated, it gives CASSPSQGNNSPLHF.

The chain couples TRBV7-2 to TRBJ2-3; unclear D gene. Germline V lookup: CDR1 SGHTA, CDR2 FQGNSA. This CDR3 is built from 14 residues. Between the trimmed V and J ends, which lost 5 bases and 1 base, there was a span of 10 bases. CDR3 in DNA: TGTGCCAGCAGCCGTACCACTGGCACAGATACGCAGTATTTT. Amino acid sequence: CASSRTTGTDTQYF.

The chain is built from TRBV28 and TRBJ2-2, with TRBD1 matching over 8 bases. V dropped 7 bases and J dropped 4; count of bases not matched to a gene: 11. The CDR3 sequence is 16 residues long. Germline V gene sequence: CDR1 MDHEN, CDR2 SYDVKM. The CDR3 sequence: CASNAPSGGITGELFF. In nucleotides, the CDR3 is TGTGCCAGCAACGCCCCGTCAGGGGGCATCACCGGGGAGCTGTTTTTT.

The V gene is TRBV21-1, the J gene TRBJ1-5; the table gives TRBD1 as D, unverified against the DNA. TRBV21-1 is termed a pseudogene. The CDR3 loop spans 16 amino acids. In DNA, the CDR3 is TGTGCCAGCAGCAAAGACCGCAGGGATGCTCATCAGCCCCAGCATTTT. The encoded protein is CASSKDRRDAHQPQHF.